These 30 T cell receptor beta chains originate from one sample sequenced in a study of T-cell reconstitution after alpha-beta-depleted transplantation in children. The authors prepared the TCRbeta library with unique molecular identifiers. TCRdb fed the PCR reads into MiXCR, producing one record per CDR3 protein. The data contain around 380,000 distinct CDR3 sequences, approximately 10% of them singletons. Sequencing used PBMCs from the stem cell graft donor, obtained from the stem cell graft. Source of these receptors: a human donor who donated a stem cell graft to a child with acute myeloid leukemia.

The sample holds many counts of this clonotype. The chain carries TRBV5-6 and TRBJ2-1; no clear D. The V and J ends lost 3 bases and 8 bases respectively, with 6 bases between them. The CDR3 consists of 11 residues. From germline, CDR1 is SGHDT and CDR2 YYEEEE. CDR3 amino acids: CASSYLYEQFF. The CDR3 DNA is TGTGCCAGCAGCTATTTGTATGAGCAGTTCTTC.

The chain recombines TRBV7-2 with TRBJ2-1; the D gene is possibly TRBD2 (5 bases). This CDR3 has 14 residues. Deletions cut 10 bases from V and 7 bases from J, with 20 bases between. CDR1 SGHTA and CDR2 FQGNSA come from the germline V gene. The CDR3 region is CAISRVGVGNEQFF. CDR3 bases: TGTGCCATATCCCGAGTGGGAGTGGGTAATGAGCAGTTCTTC. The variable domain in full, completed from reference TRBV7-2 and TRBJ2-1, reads GAGVSQSPSNKVTEKGKDVELRCDPISGHTALYWYRQSLGQGLEFLIYFQGNSAPDKSGLPSDRFSAERTGGSVSTLTIQRTQQEDSAVYLCAISRVGVGNEQFFGPGTRLTVL.

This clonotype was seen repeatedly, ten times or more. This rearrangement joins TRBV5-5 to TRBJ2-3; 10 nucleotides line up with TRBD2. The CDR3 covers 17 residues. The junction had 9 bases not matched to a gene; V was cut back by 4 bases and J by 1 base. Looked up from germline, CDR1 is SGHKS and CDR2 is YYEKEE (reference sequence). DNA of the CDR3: TGTGCCAGCAGCCCGCAGTCGCTAGCGGGGGGCACAGATACGCAGTATTTT. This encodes CASSPQSLAGGTDTQYF. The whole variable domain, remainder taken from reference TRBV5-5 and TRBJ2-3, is DAGVTQSPTHLIKTRGQQVTLRCSPISGHKSVSWYQQVLGQGPQFIFQYYEKEERGRGNFPDRFSARQFPNYSSELNVNALLLGDSALYLCASSPQSLAGGTDTQYFGPGTRLTVL.

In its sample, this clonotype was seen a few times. The CDR3 nucleotides are TGTGCCAGCAGCGCCCGGGACATCTCCTACGAGCAGTACTTC. Translation: CASSARDISYEQYF. V and J are TRBV7-8 and TRBJ2-7, with TRBD1 as a possible D gene (6 bases). The CDR3 totals 14 residues. Germline CDR1 reads SGHVS; CDR2 reads FQNEAQ. Trimming pared 5 bases from V and 0 bases from J, leaving 11 bases between.

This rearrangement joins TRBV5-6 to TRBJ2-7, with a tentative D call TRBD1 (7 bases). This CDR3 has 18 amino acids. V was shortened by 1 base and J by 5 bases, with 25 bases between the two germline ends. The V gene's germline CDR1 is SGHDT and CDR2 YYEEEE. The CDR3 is CASSLRGNRGLHWHEQYV. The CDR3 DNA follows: TGTGCCAGCAGCTTGAGGGGTAACAGGGGACTCCACTGGCACGAGCAGTACGTC.

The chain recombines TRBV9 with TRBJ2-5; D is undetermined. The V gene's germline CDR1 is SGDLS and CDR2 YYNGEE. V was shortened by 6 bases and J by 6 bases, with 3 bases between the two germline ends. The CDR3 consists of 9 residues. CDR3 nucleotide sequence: TGTGCCAGCAAGAAGACCCAGTACTTC. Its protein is CASKKTQYF. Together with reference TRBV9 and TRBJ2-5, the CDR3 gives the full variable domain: DSGVTQTPKHLITATGQRVTLRCSPRSGDLSVYWYQQSLDQGLQFLIQYYNGEERAKGNILERFSAQQFPDLHSELNLSSLELGDSALYFCASKKTQYFGPGTRLLVL.

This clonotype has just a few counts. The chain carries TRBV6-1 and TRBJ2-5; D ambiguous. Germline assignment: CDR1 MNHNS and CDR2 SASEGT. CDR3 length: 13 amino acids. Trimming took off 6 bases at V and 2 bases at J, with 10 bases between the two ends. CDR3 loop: CASRKRLQETQYF. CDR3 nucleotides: TGTGCCAGCAGAAAGAGGCTACAAGAGACCCAGTACTTC.

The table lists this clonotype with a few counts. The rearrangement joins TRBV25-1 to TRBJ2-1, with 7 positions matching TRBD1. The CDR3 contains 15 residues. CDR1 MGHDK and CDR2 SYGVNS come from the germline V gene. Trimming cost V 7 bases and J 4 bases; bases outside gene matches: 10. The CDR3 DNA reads TGTGCCAGCAACCCCTTTGGGACAGCGTACAATGAGCAGTTCTTC. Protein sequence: CASNPFGTAYNEQFF.

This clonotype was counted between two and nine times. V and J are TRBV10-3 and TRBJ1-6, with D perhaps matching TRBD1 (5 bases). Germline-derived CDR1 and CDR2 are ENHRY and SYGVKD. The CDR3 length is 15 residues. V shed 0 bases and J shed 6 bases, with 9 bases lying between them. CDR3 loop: CAISESGTRNSPLHF. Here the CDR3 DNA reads TGTGCCATCAGTGAGTCCGGGACCCGTAATTCACCCCTCCACTTT.

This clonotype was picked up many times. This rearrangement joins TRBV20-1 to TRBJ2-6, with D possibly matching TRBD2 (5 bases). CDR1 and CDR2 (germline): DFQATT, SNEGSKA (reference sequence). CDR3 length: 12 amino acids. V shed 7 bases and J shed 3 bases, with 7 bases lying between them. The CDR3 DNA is TGCAGTGTTCGGGATGGGGCCAACGTCCTGACTTTC. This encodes CSVRDGANVLTF.

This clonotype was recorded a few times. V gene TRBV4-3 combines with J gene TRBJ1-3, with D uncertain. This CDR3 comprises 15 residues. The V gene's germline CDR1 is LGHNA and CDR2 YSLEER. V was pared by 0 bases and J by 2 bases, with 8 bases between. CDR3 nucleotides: TGCGCCAGCAGCCAAGATACGCGCGCTGGAAACACCATATATTTT. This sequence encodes CASSQDTRAGNTIYF.

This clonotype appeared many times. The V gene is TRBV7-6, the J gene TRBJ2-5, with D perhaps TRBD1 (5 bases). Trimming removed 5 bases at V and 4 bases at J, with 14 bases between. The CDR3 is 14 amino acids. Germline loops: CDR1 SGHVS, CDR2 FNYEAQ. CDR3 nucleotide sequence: TGTGCCAGCAGCGCGACAGCTTCAATAGAGACCCAGTACTTC. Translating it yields CASSATASIETQYF.

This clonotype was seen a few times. In DNA, the CDR3 is TGTGCCAGTAGTACCTTACCCGGACAGGGGGGCGATGGCTACACCTTC. Residues: CASSTLPGQGGDGYTF. This sequence joins TRBV19 and TRBJ1-2; 10 nucleotides align to TRBD1. This CDR3 is 16 amino acids long. Trimming at V came to 4 bases and at J to 6 bases, leaving 11 bases not matched to a gene. Per the germline V gene, CDR1 is LNHDA and CDR2 is SQIVND (reference sequence).

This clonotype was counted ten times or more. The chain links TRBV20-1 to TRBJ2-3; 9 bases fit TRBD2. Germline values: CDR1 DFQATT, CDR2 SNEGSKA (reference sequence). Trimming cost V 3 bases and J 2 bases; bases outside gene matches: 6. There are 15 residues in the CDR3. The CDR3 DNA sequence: TGCAGTGCTAGTGCGGCGGGAGGGACCACAGATACGCAGTATTTT. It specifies CSASAAGGTTDTQYF.

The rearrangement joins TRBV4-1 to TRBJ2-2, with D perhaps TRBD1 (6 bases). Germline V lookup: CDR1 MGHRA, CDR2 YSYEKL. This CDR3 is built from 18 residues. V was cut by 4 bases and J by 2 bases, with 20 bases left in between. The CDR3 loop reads CASSPPWARGRNTGELFF. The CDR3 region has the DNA TGCGCCAGCAGCCCGCCCTGGGCCAGGGGACGTAACACCGGGGAGCTGTTTTTT.

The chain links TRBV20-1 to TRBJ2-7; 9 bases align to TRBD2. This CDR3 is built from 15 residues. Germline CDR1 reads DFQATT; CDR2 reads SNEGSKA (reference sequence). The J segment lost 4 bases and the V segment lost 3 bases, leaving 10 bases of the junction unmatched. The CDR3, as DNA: TGCAGTGCTAGGAGAGGTACTAGCGGGCAATACGAGCAGTACTTC. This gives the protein CSARRGTSGQYEQYF.

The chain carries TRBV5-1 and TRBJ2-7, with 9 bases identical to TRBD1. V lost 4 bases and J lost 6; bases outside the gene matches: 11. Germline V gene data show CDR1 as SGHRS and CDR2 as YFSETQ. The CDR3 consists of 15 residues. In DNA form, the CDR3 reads TGCGCCAGCAGCGTCACCGGGACAGGGTTAGGCGAGCAGTACGTC. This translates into CASSVTGTGLGEQYV.

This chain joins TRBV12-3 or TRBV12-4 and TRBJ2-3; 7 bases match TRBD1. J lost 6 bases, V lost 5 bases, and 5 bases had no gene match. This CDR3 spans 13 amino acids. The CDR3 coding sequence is TGTGCCAGCAGTGGTGACAGGGTGGATACGCAGTATTTT. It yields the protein CASSGDRVDTQYF.

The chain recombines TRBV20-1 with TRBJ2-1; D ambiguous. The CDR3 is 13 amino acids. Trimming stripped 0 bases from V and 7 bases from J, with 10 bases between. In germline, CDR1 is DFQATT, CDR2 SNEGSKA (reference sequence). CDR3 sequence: CSARDVTSNEQFF. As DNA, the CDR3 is TGCAGTGCTAGAGATGTGACCTCAAATGAGCAGTTCTTC.

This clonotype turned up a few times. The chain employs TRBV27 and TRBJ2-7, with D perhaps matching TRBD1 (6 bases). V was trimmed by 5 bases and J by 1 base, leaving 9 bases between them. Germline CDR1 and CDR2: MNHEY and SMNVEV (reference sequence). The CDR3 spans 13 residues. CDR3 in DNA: TGTGCCAGCAGTCACAGGGCGTCCTACGAGCAGTACTTC. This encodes CASSHRASYEQYF.

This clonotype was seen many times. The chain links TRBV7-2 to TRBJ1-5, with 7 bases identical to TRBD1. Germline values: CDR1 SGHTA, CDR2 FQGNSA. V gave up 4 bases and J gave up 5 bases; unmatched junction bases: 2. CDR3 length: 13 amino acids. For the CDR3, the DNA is TGTGCCAGCAGCTCCCAGGGGGATCAGCCCCAGCATTTT. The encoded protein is CASSSQGDQPQHF.

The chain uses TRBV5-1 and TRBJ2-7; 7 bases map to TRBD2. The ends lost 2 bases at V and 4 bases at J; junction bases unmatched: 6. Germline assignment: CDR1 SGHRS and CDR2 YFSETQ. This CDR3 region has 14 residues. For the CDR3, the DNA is TGCGCCAGCAGCTTTGGAGCGGGGCCTTACGAGCAGTACGTC. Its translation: CASSFGAGPYEQYV.

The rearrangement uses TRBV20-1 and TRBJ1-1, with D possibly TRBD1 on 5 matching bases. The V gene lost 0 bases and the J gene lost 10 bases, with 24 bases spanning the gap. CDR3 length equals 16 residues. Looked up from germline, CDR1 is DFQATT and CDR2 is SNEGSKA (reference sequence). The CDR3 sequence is CSARDLGRTGVVTAFF. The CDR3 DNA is TGCAGTGCTAGAGATCTTGGGCGGACGGGGGTCGTGACAGCTTTCTTT.

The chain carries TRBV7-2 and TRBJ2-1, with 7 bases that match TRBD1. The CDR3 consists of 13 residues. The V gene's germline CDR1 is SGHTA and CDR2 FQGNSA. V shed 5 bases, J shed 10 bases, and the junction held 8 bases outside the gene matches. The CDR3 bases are TGTGCCAGCAGCCCCAGACAGGGCAGGGAGCAGTTCTTC. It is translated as CASSPRQGREQFF.

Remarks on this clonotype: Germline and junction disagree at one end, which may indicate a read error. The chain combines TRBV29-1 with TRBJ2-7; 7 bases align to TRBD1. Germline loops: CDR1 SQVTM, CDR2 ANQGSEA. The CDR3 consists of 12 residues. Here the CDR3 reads CSVVQGTHEQYF. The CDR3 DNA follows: TGCAGTGTTGTACAGGGGACCCACGAGCAGTACTTC.

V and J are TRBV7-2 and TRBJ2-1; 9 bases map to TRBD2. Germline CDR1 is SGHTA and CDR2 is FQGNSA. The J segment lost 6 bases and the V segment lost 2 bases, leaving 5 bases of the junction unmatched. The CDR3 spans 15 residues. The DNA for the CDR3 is TGTGCCAGCAGCTTAAGTAGCGGGAGATTCAATGAGCAGTTCTTC. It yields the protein CASSLSSGRFNEQFF.

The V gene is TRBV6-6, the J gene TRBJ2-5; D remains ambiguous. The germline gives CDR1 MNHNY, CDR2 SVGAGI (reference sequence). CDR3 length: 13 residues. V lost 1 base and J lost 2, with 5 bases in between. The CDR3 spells CASSYWGQETQYF. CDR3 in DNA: TGTGCCAGCAGTTACTGGGGACAAGAGACCCAGTACTTC.

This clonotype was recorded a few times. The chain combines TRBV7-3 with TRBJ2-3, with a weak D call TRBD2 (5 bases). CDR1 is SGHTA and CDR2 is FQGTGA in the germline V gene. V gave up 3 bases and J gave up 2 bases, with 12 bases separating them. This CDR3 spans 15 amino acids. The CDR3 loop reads CASSFFGRDTDTQYF. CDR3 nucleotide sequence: TGTGCCAGCAGCTTCTTTGGACGGGACACAGATACGCAGTATTTT.

CDR3 DNA: TGCAGTGCTAGAATCAGGGTGGGCACAGATACGCAGTATTTT. The encoded protein is CSARIRVGTDTQYF. The chain couples TRBV20-1 to TRBJ2-3; tentative D call: TRBD1 (5 bases). This CDR3 has 14 residues. CDR1 DFQATT and CDR2 SNEGSKA come from the germline V gene (reference sequence). V was clipped by 2 bases and J by 1 base, with 10 bases between them.

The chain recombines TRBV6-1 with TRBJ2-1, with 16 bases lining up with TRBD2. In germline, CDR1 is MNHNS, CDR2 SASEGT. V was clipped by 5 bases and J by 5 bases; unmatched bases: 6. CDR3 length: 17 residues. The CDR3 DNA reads TGTGCCAGCAGTCCGGGACTAGCGGGGGGGCGCAACAATGAGCAGTTCTTC. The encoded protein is CASSPGLAGGRNNEQFF.